The 26 T cell receptor beta chains below come from one sample, sequenced in a study of blood T cell repertoires in COVID-19. The data were produced by immunoSEQ multiplex PCR, yet TCRdb's version contains in-frame clones alone and is incomplete. The sample yields hundreds of thousands of clones, roughly four fifths seen once. Source material: PBMCs or T cells enriched from blood (not recorded which). These TCRs come from a woman aged 45-59 years who had been exposed to COVID-19.

This sequence joins TRBV2 and TRBJ1-3; D is undetermined. Deletions cut 5 bases from V and 0 bases from J, with 5 bases between. Germline values: CDR1 SNHLY, CDR2 FYNNEI. This CDR3 contains 13 residues. The CDR3 DNA reads TGTGCCAGCAGTATTAGCTCTGGAAACACCATATATTTT. This codes for CASSISSGNTIYF.

The genes are TRBV19 and TRBJ2-7, with TRBD2 as a possible D gene (6 bases). The germline V gene encodes CDR1 LNHDA and CDR2 SQIVND (reference sequence). V was shortened by 3 bases and J by 5 bases, with 17 bases between the two germline ends. The CDR3 is 15 residues long. The DNA of the CDR3 is TGTGCCAGTAGTATGGGGGGTCGTACTAGGAACGAGCAGTACTTC. Protein: CASSMGGRTRNEQYF. Variable domain in full (rest from reference TRBV19 and TRBJ2-7): DGGITQSPKYLFRKEGQNVTLSCEQNLNHDAMYWYRQDPGQGLRLIYYSQIVNDFQKGDIAEGYSVSREKKESFPLTVTSAQKNPTAFYLCASSMGGRTRNEQYFGPGTRLTVT.

J is TRBJ1-5 and V is TRBV5-5; D is unclear. CDR1 is SGHKS, CDR2 YYEKEE, per germline (reference sequence). V gave up 5 bases and J gave up 3 bases, with 12 bases separating them. The CDR3 length is 14 residues. The CDR3 nucleotides read TGTGCCAGCAGTCTTGACTCCTCCAATCAGCCCCAGCATTTT. Translation gives CASSLDSSNQPQHF.

This clone has only a few counts. The chain uses TRBV19 and TRBJ2-5; 9 bases map to TRBD2. The CDR3 is 16 amino acids. Trimming at V came to 4 bases and at J to 5 bases, leaving 11 bases not matched to a gene. Germline CDR1 reads LNHDA; CDR2 reads SQIVND (reference sequence). The CDR3 DNA reads TGTGCCAGTAGTACCTACCCAGCGGGGGGAAGGGAGACCCAGTACTTC. As protein: CASSTYPAGGRETQYF.

The chain couples TRBV4-1 to TRBJ1-1; 8 bases are a match to TRBD1. CDR3 length equals 16 residues. Germline CDR1 reads MGHRA; CDR2 reads YSYEKL. J gave up 0 bases and V 4 bases, and 7 bases lay outside the gene matches. For the CDR3, the DNA is TGCGCCAGCAGCCCGGGGGACAGGCGTTTGAACACTGAAGCTTTCTTT. Translation: CASSPGDRRLNTEAFF.

The V call is TRBV25-1, the J call TRBJ2-2; possible D gene TRBD2, 6 bases. V was shortened by 6 bases and J by 5 bases, with 13 bases between the two germline ends. CDR1 is MGHDK, CDR2 SYGVNS, per germline. The CDR3 is made up of 14 amino acids. The CDR3 DNA is TGTGCCAGCAGGGGAGTAGGAGGGACCGGGGAGCTGTTTTTT. It is translated as CASRGVGGTGELFF.

The chain links TRBV19 to TRBJ2-5; D might be TRBD2 (5 bases). Trimming left V 1 base short and J 1 base short, with 10 bases between. The CDR3 runs to 15 residues. The germline V gene has CDR1 LNHDA and CDR2 SQIVND (reference sequence). CDR3 nucleotides: TGTGCCAGTAGTATAGCCGGACTGGGCCAAGAGACCCAGTACTTC. As protein: CASSIAGLGQETQYF.

The chain recombines TRBV6-2 or TRBV6-3 with TRBJ1-1, with TRBD1 matching 7 bases. Germline CDR1 and CDR2: MNHEY and SVGEGT. Losses at the gene ends were 4 bases for V and 6 bases for J; bases not matched to a gene: 8. This CDR3 region has 14 residues. In DNA, the CDR3 is TGTGCCAGCAGTTCACAGGGGAAAGTCGCTGAAGCTTTCTTT. Its translation: CASSSQGKVAEAFF.

The V call is TRBV19, the J call TRBJ1-5, with 7 bases fitting TRBD1. The germline CDR1 and CDR2 sequences are LNHDA and SQIVND (reference sequence). The CDR3 covers 15 residues. The trim removed 6 bases at V and 4 bases at J, leaving 9 bases unmatched. CDR3 sequence reads: CASSTDRALNQPQHF. CDR3 DNA: TGTGCCAGTAGCACCGACAGGGCACTGAATCAGCCCCAGCATTTT.

The chain links TRBV5-8 to TRBJ1-2; 7 bases map to TRBD1. This CDR3 is 12 amino acids long. The germline V gene encodes CDR1 SGHTS and CDR2 YDEGEE. V trimming: 7 bases; J trimming: 8 bases; junction bases outside the gene matches: 8. The CDR3 DNA reads as TGTGCCAGCGGACCGACAGGGATCGGCTACACCTTC. Translated, it gives CASGPTGIGYTF.

The CDR3 here is CASSFPGRETQYF. CDR3 DNA sequence: TGTGCCAGCAGCTTCCCCGGGAGGGAGACCCAGTACTTC. The chain carries TRBV11-2 and TRBJ2-5; 7 bases are shared with TRBD2. This CDR3 has 13 amino acids. Germline trimming cut 3 bases from V and 5 bases from J; bases unmatched to any gene: 3. Per the germline V gene, CDR1 is SGHAT and CDR2 is FQNNGV.

CDR3 in amino acids: CATGNGGTTGELFF. The CDR3 nucleotides read TGTGCCACCGGGAACGGGGGGACCACCGGGGAGCTGTTTTTT. This chain links TRBV24-1 with TRBJ2-2; 7 positions match TRBD2. V was clipped by 9 bases and J by 4 bases; unmatched bases: 7. The CDR3 runs 14 residues. From germline, CDR1 is KGHDR and CDR2 SFDVKD.

CDR3 protein: CAWGLRSTGKRGELFF. Written as DNA, the CDR3 is TGTGCCTGGGGACTCCGTTCTACAGGGAAGAGGGGGGAGCTGTTTTTT. The V and J genes are TRBV30 and TRBJ2-2, with D maybe TRBD1 (6 bases). The germline CDR1 and CDR2 sequences are GTSNPN and SVGIG (reference sequence). The CDR3 runs to 16 residues. With 5 bases removed from V and 8 bases from J, the gap between germline ends came to 24 bases.

The chain is built from TRBV6-5 and TRBJ1-2; D unresolved. Germline CDR1 and CDR2: MNHEY and SVGAGI. Between the trimmed V and J ends, which lost 7 bases and 8 bases, there was a span of 14 bases. There are 12 residues in the CDR3. CDR3 in DNA: TGTGCCAGCACCCTTCGTGGCGGGGGCTACACCTTC. Amino acids: CASTLRGGGYTF.

V and J are TRBV9 and TRBJ2-2; no firm D call. This CDR3 contains 14 residues. The germline V gene has CDR1 SGDLS and CDR2 YYNGEE. Trimming removed 3 bases at V and 1 base at J, with 7 bases between. As DNA, the CDR3 is TGTGCCAGCAGCGCACACCAGAACACCGGGGAGCTGTTTTTT. Encoded protein: CASSAHQNTGELFF.

This clone was seen a handful of times. This chain uses TRBV5-6 with TRBJ1-6; D gene uncertain. V lost 3 bases and J lost 10, with 17 bases in between. CDR1 is SGHDT and CDR2 is YYEEEE in the germline V gene. The CDR3 sequence is 15 residues long. The CDR3 coding sequence is TGTGCCAGCAGCTCCCCCTCCGAGGGCCGGTCACCCCTCCACTTT. This translates into CASSSPSEGRSPLHF.

The rearrangement joins TRBV19 to TRBJ1-2; perhaps TRBD1 as D (6 bases). The CDR3 is 14 amino acids. V lost 9 bases, J lost 4 bases, and 18 bases lay in between. Germline V gives CDR1 LNHDA, CDR2 SQIVND (reference sequence). The CDR3 here is CASHRQGMGYGYTF. For the CDR3, the DNA is TGTGCCAGCCACCGCCAGGGGATGGGCTATGGCTACACCTTC.

The chain carries TRBV7-3 and TRBJ1-2; no definite D call. This CDR3 spans 13 amino acids. Germline V gene sequence: CDR1 SGHTA, CDR2 FQGTGA. V was clipped by 5 bases and J by 8 bases, with 15 bases between them. CDR3 amino acids: CASSPGSGEGYTF. The DNA for the CDR3 is TGTGCCAGCAGCCCCGGTAGCGGGGAAGGCTACACCTTC.

This clone was seen more than once but under ten times. The chain recombines TRBV11-3 with TRBJ2-7, with D tentatively TRBD1 (5 bases). The CDR3 totals 16 residues. CDR1 and CDR2 from the germline V gene are SGHNT and YENEEA. Trimming cost V 3 bases and J 2 bases, with 17 bases left between them. The CDR3 region is CASSFQGWGEAYEQYF. DNA for the CDR3: TGTGCCAGCAGCTTTCAGGGATGGGGCGAAGCCTACGAGCAGTACTTC.

In its sample, this clone was seen a few times. The V gene is TRBV3-1 (or the pseudogene TRBV3-2), the J gene TRBJ1-6, with 8 bases that match TRBD1. Germline lookup yields CDR1 LGHDT and CDR2 YNNKEL (reference sequence). After removal of 3 bases from V and 6 bases from J, the junction contained 7 bases not matched to a gene. The CDR3 is 16 residues long. In DNA form, the CDR3 reads TGTGCCAGCAGCCAGGGACAGGCAATGACTAATTCACCCCTCCACTTT. It specifies CASSQGQAMTNSPLHF.

This chain's CDR3 is CASSVGQGRVAGELFF. The CDR3 nucleotides read TGTGCCAGCAGCGTAGGACAGGGGAGGGTTGCCGGGGAGCTGTTTTTT. V gene TRBV9 combines with J gene TRBJ2-2, with D maybe TRBD1 (8 bases). The CDR3 is 16 amino acids. The germline gives CDR1 SGDLS, CDR2 YYNGEE. The V and J ends lost 0 bases and 6 bases respectively, with 15 bases between them.

V usage is TRBV5-1 and J usage is TRBJ1-1, with TRBD1 matching over 8 bases. Germline assignment: CDR1 SGHRS and CDR2 YFSETQ. Trimming took 0 bases from V and 4 from J; bases not matched to a gene: 5. This CDR3 contains 15 residues. The CDR3 region is CASSLVTGATTEAFF. Written as DNA, the CDR3 is TGCGCCAGCAGCTTGGTGACAGGGGCCACCACTGAAGCTTTCTTT. The full variable domain, completed using reference TRBV5-1 and TRBJ1-1, is KAGVTQTPRYLIKTRGQQVTLSCSPISGHRSVSWYQQTPGQGLQFLFEYFSETQRNKGNFPGRFSGRQFSNSRSEMNVSTLELGDSALYLCASSLVTGATTEAFFGQGTRLTVV.

The V call is TRBV6-5, the J call TRBJ2-3; D unclear. Germline V gives CDR1 MNHEY, CDR2 SVGAGI. The CDR3 runs to 12 residues. Deletions cut 7 bases from V and 5 bases from J, with 10 bases between. The CDR3 region is CASTDPKDTQYF. The CDR3 region has the DNA TGTGCCAGCACAGATCCGAAAGATACGCAGTATTTT.

The chain recombines TRBV3-1 (or the pseudogene TRBV3-2) with TRBJ2-3; 13 nucleotides line up with TRBD2. The CDR3 is 15 residues long. The trim removed 8 bases at V and 10 bases at J, leaving 12 bases unmatched. The germline CDR1 and CDR2 sequences are LGHDT and YNNKEL (reference sequence). CDR3 sequence: CASGAGLAGAGSQYF. CDR3 bases: TGTGCCAGCGGAGCCGGACTAGCGGGGGCGGGGTCGCAGTATTTT.

The V and J genes are TRBV7-9 and TRBJ1-2, with D maybe TRBD1 (5 bases). Germline V gene lookup returns CDR1 SEHNR and CDR2 FQNEAQ (reference sequence). Trimming stripped 4 bases from V and 7 bases from J, with 13 bases between. This CDR3 has 13 residues. The CDR3 DNA sequence: TGTGCCAGCAGCTCCCCAGGGAGGAGTGGCTACACCTTC. It codes for CASSSPGRSGYTF.

This sequence joins TRBV28 and TRBJ1-1; 8 positions match TRBD1. Germline CDR1 reads MDHEN; CDR2 reads SYDVKM. Trimming cost V 3 bases and J 5 bases; bases outside gene matches: 11. CDR3 size: 16 residues. The CDR3 spells CASSLVRGLVVTEAFF. The CDR3 DNA follows: TGTGCCAGCAGTTTGGTCAGGGGGCTGGTGGTAACTGAAGCTTTCTTT.